Below, 29 T cell receptor beta chains from the same sample are listed, as sequenced in a study of identical twins (dated by TCRdb to about 2016). Library method: 5' RACE. Reads for this sample came from an Illumina HiSeq 2000. TCRdb passed the public sequencing reads through fastp at Q25 and MiXCR, retaining productive beta sequences. CDR3 protein sequences are deduplicated, and each keeps its most common genes and DNA. Recorded for this sample are hundreds of thousands of distinct CDR3 sequences; approximately 18% of them occurred a single time. The top ten clones comprise approximately 14% of the sample. These data are also associated with another study on T cells expressing NK-cell markers.

Sequenced input: PBMCs. Source of these receptors: a woman between 18 and 30 years old in good health.

Regarding this clonotype: Its ends do not fully match the called genes, so a read error is possible. The chain joins TRBV29-1 to TRBJ1-1; TRBD1 matches at 9 bases. Germline lookup yields CDR1 SQVTM and CDR2 ANQGSEA. The CDR3 extends over 13 amino acids. The chain's CDR3 is CSVLSHRGPRRLF. In DNA form, the CDR3 reads TGCAGCGTTCTTTCTCACAGGGGGCCCCGGCGGCTCTTT.

A few counts support this clonotype. V usage is TRBV20-1 and J usage is TRBJ2-1; TRBD2 agrees at 14 bases. The CDR3 extends over 13 amino acids. With 8 bases clipped from V and 7 bases from J, the junction kept 4 bases outside the gene matches. Germline V gene sequence: CDR1 DFQATT, CDR2 SNEGSKA (reference sequence). CDR3 DNA sequence: TGCAGTCCGGGACTAGCGGGGGAAAATGAGCAGTTCTTC. This sequence encodes CSPGLAGENEQFF.

This clonotype was counted only a few times. V and J are TRBV27 and TRBJ1-1; D is undetermined. Germline CDR1 is MNHEY and CDR2 is SMNVEV (reference sequence). This CDR3 comprises 15 residues. V was clipped by 8 bases and J by 4 bases, with 20 bases between them. The CDR3 DNA reads as TGTGCCAGCTCCCTTCGAGGCGCCATGATCACTGAAGCTTTCTTT. This sequence encodes CASSLRGAMITEAFF.

The V and J genes are TRBV7-9 and TRBJ2-2; no clear D gene. V dropped 2 bases and J dropped 3 bases, with 10 bases sitting between them. Germline V gives CDR1 SEHNR, CDR2 FQNEAQ (reference sequence). CDR3 size: 15 residues. DNA of the CDR3: TGTGCCAGCAGCTTATTCCAGTCGTACACCGGGGAGCTGTTTTTT. The encoded protein is CASSLFQSYTGELFF.

The chain joins TRBV12-3 or TRBV12-4 to TRBJ1-2; 11 nucleotides align to TRBD1. The junction had 5 bases not matched to a gene; V was cut back by 6 bases and J by 8 bases. The CDR3 sequence is 13 residues long. This chain's CDR3 is CASSKDRGQGYTF. The CDR3 region has the DNA TGTGCCAGCAGCAAGGACAGGGGGCAAGGCTACACCTTC.

This clonotype appeared a few times. This sequence joins TRBV6-5 and TRBJ2-3; D is perhaps TRBD1 or TRBD2 (5 bases each). From germline, CDR1 is MNHEY and CDR2 SVGAGI. The CDR3 is 18 amino acids. V dropped 0 bases and J dropped 6 bases, with 22 bases sitting between them. This CDR3 reads CASSYSIRDPKWEDTQYF. Here the CDR3 DNA reads TGTGCCAGCAGTTACTCGATTCGGGACCCAAAGTGGGAGGATACGCAGTATTTT.

The genes are TRBV20-1 and TRBJ2-7; D might be TRBD2 (5 bases). The germline CDR1 and CDR2 sequences are DFQATT and SNEGSKA (reference sequence). This CDR3 comprises 14 residues. Trimming took 3 bases from V and 2 from J, leaving 14 bases between them. The DNA of the CDR3 is TGCAGTGCTAGCGGCGGGCTACAACCCTACGAGCAGTACTTC. Its translation is CSASGGLQPYEQYF.

The chain employs TRBV5-1 and TRBJ2-5, with D perhaps matching TRBD1 (6 bases). CDR3 size: 15 residues. V was shortened by 7 bases and J by 2 bases, with 18 bases between the two germline ends. Germline-derived CDR1 and CDR2 are SGHRS and YFSETQ. CDR3 nucleotide sequence: TGCGCCAGCGGCCCAGGGGCGCACTATCAAGAGACCCAGTACTTC. As protein: CASGPGAHYQETQYF. Filled out from reference TRBV5-1 and TRBJ2-5, the complete variable domain reads KAGVTQTPRYLIKTRGQQVTLSCSPISGHRSVSWYQQTPGQGLQFLFEYFSETQRNKGNFPGRFSGRQFSNSRSEMNVSTLELGDSALYLCASGPGAHYQETQYFGPGTRLLVL.

The V gene is TRBV5-1, the J gene TRBJ2-7; 7 bases align to TRBD2. The CDR3 is 14 residues long. With 2 bases clipped from V and 7 bases from J, the junction kept 9 bases outside the gene matches. Germline CDR1 SGHRS, CDR2 YFSETQ. The CDR3 region is CASSFLLTAGEQYF. In DNA, the CDR3 is TGCGCCAGCAGCTTTCTGTTAACAGCGGGGGAGCAGTACTTC.

This clonotype was counted between two and nine times. The chain is built from TRBV7-9 and TRBJ2-3; 10 bases agree with TRBD2. Germline CDR1 and CDR2: SEHNR and FQNEAQ (reference sequence). There are 15 residues in the CDR3. V was pared by 4 bases and J by 4 bases, with 5 bases of the junction left unmatched. The CDR3 nucleotides read TGTGCCAGCAGCTGGGCGGGGACTAGCGCAGATACGCAGTATTTT. It is translated as CASSWAGTSADTQYF.

V and J are TRBV6-1 and TRBJ2-7; weak D call: TRBD2 (5 bases). V lost 7 bases and J 4 bases, leaving 20 bases between the germline ends. Germline CDR1 MNHNS, CDR2 SASEGT. CDR3 length: 15 residues. CDR3 DNA: TGTGCCAGCACCTCCGTCGGGGAAACTCGATACGAGCAGTACTTC. Protein product: CASTSVGETRYEQYF.

This clonotype was counted only a few times. This rearrangement joins TRBV6-1 to TRBJ2-6; D gene unclear. The CDR3 has 15 amino acids. CDR1 is MNHNS, CDR2 SASEGT, per germline. V lost 9 bases and J 0 bases, leaving 12 bases between the germline ends. CDR3 in DNA: TGTGCCAGTGGGGAAACTCCCTCTGGGGCCAACGTCCTGACTTTC. Translation: CASGETPSGANVLTF.

The rearrangement joins TRBV7-6 to TRBJ2-2, with 10 bases matching TRBD1. V dropped 2 bases and J dropped 6; count of bases not matched to a gene: 6. Germline V lookup: CDR1 SGHVS, CDR2 FNYEAQ. This CDR3 is built from 16 residues. The CDR3 nucleotides are TGTGCCAGCAGCTTATCCGGGACAGGGGTGTCCGGGGAGCTGTTTTTT. Its translation is CASSLSGTGVSGELFF.

Only a few counts were recorded for this clonotype. This chain links TRBV6-1 with TRBJ1-1, with a weak D call TRBD1 (6 bases). V lost 6 bases and J lost 0, with 20 bases in between. The V gene's germline CDR1 is MNHNS and CDR2 SASEGT. This CDR3 spans 17 amino acids. The CDR3 region is CASSAKGVYIMNTEAFF. DNA for the CDR3: TGTGCCAGCAGCGCCAAGGGGGTTTATATCATGAACACTGAAGCTTTCTTT.

The genes are TRBV6-2 or TRBV6-3 and TRBJ2-1, with 10 bases that match TRBD2. Unmatched junction bases numbered 12, after V lost 0 bases and J lost 4 bases. The length of the CDR3 is 19 residues. Germline V gene data show CDR1 as MNHEY and CDR2 as SVGEGT. In DNA form, the CDR3 reads TGTGCCAGCAGTTACTCCCCCCAAGGACTAGCGGTTTCATACAATGAGCAGTTCTTC. Translated: CASSYSPQGLAVSYNEQFF.

This clonotype has just a few counts. The chain recombines TRBV30 with TRBJ1-5; tentatively, D is TRBD1 (5 bases). There are 13 residues in the CDR3. Germline loops: CDR1 GTSNPN, CDR2 SVGIG (reference sequence). Trimming took off 2 bases at V and 7 bases at J, with 12 bases between the two ends. The CDR3 nucleotides read TGTGCCTGGAGTCCGGGGGGTTTCCAGCCCCAGCATTTT. Residues: CAWSPGGFQPQHF.

The rearrangement joins TRBV5-1 to TRBJ2-1; 10 bases map to TRBD1. Germline V gene data show CDR1 as SGHRS and CDR2 as YFSETQ. The V segment lost 3 bases and the J segment 8 bases; nucleotides outside the gene matches: 5. The CDR3 contains 14 residues. The CDR3 sequence: CASSYGQGGDEQFF. The CDR3 nucleotides are TGCGCCAGCAGCTACGGACAGGGGGGCGATGAGCAGTTCTTC. The variable domain in full, with the rest retrieved from reference TRBV5-1 and TRBJ2-1, is KAGVTQTPRYLIKTRGQQVTLSCSPISGHRSVSWYQQTPGQGLQFLFEYFSETQRNKGNFPGRFSGRQFSNSRSEMNVSTLELGDSALYLCASSYGQGGDEQFFGPGTRLTVL.

This clonotype was seen a handful of times. The V gene is TRBV10-3, the J gene TRBJ1-3; 9 positions match TRBD1. V shed 3 bases, J shed 4 bases, and the junction held 4 bases outside the gene matches. This CDR3 comprises 15 residues. Germline V lookup: CDR1 ENHRY, CDR2 SYGVKD. CDR3 residues: CAISEPGQGGNTIYF. The CDR3 bases are TGTGCCATCAGTGAACCGGGACAGGGAGGAAACACCATATATTTT.

This clonotype was detected only a few times. J is TRBJ2-3 and V is TRBV20-1; D unclear. The ends were cut back, 6 bases at V and 2 bases at J, with 12 bases in the middle. Per the germline V gene, CDR1 is DFQATT and CDR2 is SNEGSKA (reference sequence). The CDR3 is made up of 13 amino acids. The DNA for the CDR3 is TGCAGTGCCTACCTCGAGGTCACAGATACGCAGTATTTT. Its protein product is CSAYLEVTDTQYF.

CDR3 region: CASSPVRLAGESEQFF. Written as DNA, the CDR3 is TGTGCCAGCTCACCGGTACGACTAGCGGGAGAAAGTGAGCAGTTCTTC. The chain employs TRBV18 and TRBJ2-1; 12 bases line up with TRBD2. V trimming: 3 bases; J trimming: 9 bases; junction bases outside the gene matches: 9. The CDR3 sequence is 16 residues long. Germline assignment: CDR1 KGHSH and CDR2 LQKENI.

The chain joins TRBV3-1 to TRBJ1-1; 12 bases fit TRBD1. The CDR3 covers 13 residues. Germline values: CDR1 LGHDT, CDR2 YNNKEL (reference sequence). V shed 1 base, J shed 12 bases, and the junction held 3 bases outside the gene matches. The CDR3, as DNA: TGTGCCAGCAGCCAAGGGGACAGGGGGCAATCTTTCTTT. The encoded protein is CASSQGDRGQSFF.

This clonotype was recorded a few times. The genes are TRBV12-3 or TRBV12-4 and TRBJ2-7; D not resolved. CDR3 size: 13 residues. V lost 2 bases, J lost 4 bases, and 9 bases lay in between. The CDR3 region is CASSLYWGYEQYF. In nucleotides, the CDR3 is TGTGCCAGCAGTTTATATTGGGGTTACGAGCAGTACTTC.

This sequence joins TRBV12-3 or TRBV12-4 and TRBJ2-5, with D possibly TRBD1 on 5 matching bases. V gave up 8 bases and J gave up 5 bases, with 21 bases separating them. The CDR3 consists of 15 residues. The CDR3 bases are TGTGCCAGCGCAACACTGGACATTCAAGGGGAGACCCAGTACTTC. It yields the protein CASATLDIQGETQYF.

The chain is built from TRBV6-2 or TRBV6-3 and TRBJ2-1, with 11 bases identical to TRBD2. J was trimmed by 7 bases and V by 7 bases; bases with no gene match: 12. Germline CDR1 MNHEY, CDR2 SVGEGT. This CDR3 is 16 amino acids long. The CDR3 is CASNLLAGVTYNEQFF. In DNA form, the CDR3 reads TGTGCCAGCAACCTACTAGCGGGAGTAACATATAATGAGCAGTTCTTC.

This rearrangement joins TRBV12-3 or TRBV12-4 to TRBJ1-3; TRBD1 matches at 7 bases. This CDR3 has 15 amino acids. The trim removed 4 bases at V and 2 bases at J, leaving 5 bases unmatched. CDR3 in amino acids: CASSSTGRTGNTIYF. DNA for the CDR3: TGTGCCAGCAGTTCGACAGGGAGGACTGGAAACACCATATATTTT.

This clonotype was seen a few times. V usage is TRBV6-1 and J usage is TRBJ2-3; 8 nucleotides agree with TRBD1. V lost 8 bases and J lost 10; bases outside the gene matches: 17. The CDR3 is 15 amino acids. Per the germline V gene, CDR1 is MNHNS and CDR2 is SASEGT. Here the CDR3 reads CASSAGTGRTGAQYF. The CDR3 DNA sequence: TGTGCCAGCTCGGCCGGGACAGGCCGAACGGGCGCGCAGTATTTT.

The chain combines TRBV2 with TRBJ2-1; TRBD1 or TRBD2 may be the D gene (5 bases each). Per the germline V gene, CDR1 is SNHLY and CDR2 is FYNNEI. V was cut by 10 bases and J by 6 bases, with 13 bases left in between. The CDR3 loop spans 12 amino acids. The CDR3 here is CATSGRRNEQFF. In nucleotides, the CDR3 is TGTGCCACCTCGGGACGACGCAATGAGCAGTTCTTC.

The chain links TRBV5-1 to TRBJ2-1, with 7 bases aligning to TRBD2. The CDR3 has 15 residues. The V segment lost 3 bases and the J segment 2 bases; nucleotides outside the gene matches: 5. Germline assignment: CDR1 SGHRS and CDR2 YFSETQ. CDR3 nucleotide sequence: TGCGCCAGCAGCTGGGAGGGACTTACCTACAATGAGCAGTTCTTC. Its protein is CASSWEGLTYNEQFF.

This clonotype was seen a few times. The chain carries TRBV5-1 and TRBJ1-4; TRBD1 is a possible D gene (5 bases). The germline V and J ends were trimmed by 4 bases and 8 bases, with 15 bases remaining between them. Germline V gene lookup returns CDR1 SGHRS and CDR2 YFSETQ. The CDR3 length is 14 residues. Here the CDR3 DNA reads TGCGCCAGCAGCGGGGACCGAGAGAACGAAAAACTGTTTTTT. Its protein product is CASSGDRENEKLFF.